The rows below give T cell receptor beta chains drawn from one sample of a study of blood T cell repertoires in COVID-19. The repertoire was sequenced with immunoSEQ multiplex PCR; TCRdb's copy has only in-frame clones and lacks some. Among 200,000 to 250,000 clones listed, roughly nine tenths were seen once. Material for sequencing was peripheral blood. The receptors stem from a woman in her 50s with acute or convalescent COVID-19. CDR3s include the opening cysteine and the closing phenylalanine or tryptophan. A D gene is named only where the DNA matches it firmly. Size is omitted from some rows. Given values are once, few, many or a class for expanded clones.

V gene: TRBV5-1
clone size: once
J gene: TRBJ1-1
D gene: .
CDR3 DNA: TGCGCCACCAAACTCGGGTTCCTGGGCACTGAAGCTTTCTTT
CDR3 protein: CATKLGFLGTEAFF

V gene: TRBV7-9
clone size: once
J gene: TRBJ2-1
D gene: .
CDR3 DNA: TGTGCCAGCAGCTTAGGGGGCAGCAATGAGCAGTTCTTC
CDR3 protein: CASSLGGSNEQFF

V gene: TRBV29-1
clone size: .
J gene: TRBJ2-1
D gene: .
CDR3 DNA: TGCAGCGTTGAAGGGGCCAGGGTGGGAGAGCAGTTCTTC
CDR3 protein: CSVEGARVGEQFF

V gene: TRBV10-3
clone size: .
J gene: TRBJ2-7
D gene: TRBD1
CDR3 DNA: TGTGCCATCAGTCCCGGGACAGCGTCCTACGAGCAGTACTTC
CDR3 protein: CAISPGTASYEQYF

V gene: TRBV15
clone size: .
J gene: TRBJ1-2
D gene: TRBD1
CDR3 DNA: TGTGCCACCAGCAGAGAGTTAGGGACAGACTATGGCTACACCTTC
CDR3 protein: CATSRELGTDYGYTF

V gene: TRBV11-3
clone size: .
J gene: TRBJ1-1
D gene: .
CDR3 DNA: TGTGCCAGCAGCCCACCACTTTTGAACACTGAAGCTTTCTTT
CDR3 protein: CASSPPLLNTEAFF

V gene: TRBV10-2
clone size: .
J gene: TRBJ2-3
D gene: TRBD1
CDR3 DNA: TGCGCCAGCAGTGAGTCCAGAGGGGGCCTCATCACAGATACGCAGTATTTT
CDR3 protein: CASSESRGGLITDTQYF

V gene: TRBV5-1
clone size: .
J gene: TRBJ2-6
D gene: .
CDR3 DNA: TGCGCCAGCAGCTTGACAGGGAACTCTGGGGCCAACGTCCTGACTTTC
CDR3 protein: CASSLTGNSGANVLTF

V gene: TRBV7-2
clone size: .
J gene: TRBJ2-2
D gene: TRBD1
CDR3 DNA: TGTGCCAGCAGCCCCCGGGGGACAGGGCCCACCGGGGAGCTGTTTTTT
CDR3 protein: CASSPRGTGPTGELFF

V gene: TRBV13
clone size: .
J gene: TRBJ2-3
D gene: TRBD1
CDR3 DNA: TGTGCCAGCAGCTTACGACAGGGAGTAGATACGCAGTATTTT
CDR3 protein: CASSLRQGVDTQYF

V gene: TRBV6-1
clone size: .
J gene: TRBJ2-1
D gene: .
CDR3 DNA: TGTGCCAGCAGTGAATATGGCGGGCGCTACAATGAGCAGTTCTTC
CDR3 protein: CASSEYGGRYNEQFF

V gene: TRBV12-3/TRBV12-4
clone size: .
J gene: TRBJ2-1
D gene: .
CDR3 DNA: TGTGCCAGCAGTTTCCAGGGAAAGTCTCTCTCGGTCTTC
CDR3 protein: CASSFQGKSLSVF

V gene: TRBV3-1/TRBV3-2
clone size: .
J gene: TRBJ2-5
D gene: TRBD2
CDR3 DNA: TGTGCCAGCAGCCCTTGGACTAGCGCCGCGGAGACCCAGTACTTC
CDR3 protein: CASSPWTSAAETQYF

V gene: TRBV3-1/TRBV3-2
clone size: .
J gene: TRBJ2-5
D gene: .
CDR3 DNA: TGTGCCAGCAGCCAAGAAGGGGCTAGCGTTCAAGAGACCCAGTACTTC
CDR3 protein: CASSQEGASVQETQYF

V gene: TRBV19
clone size: .
J gene: TRBJ2-2
D gene: .
CDR3 DNA: TGTGCCAGTAGTATCTCTGGGCAGTCGAACACCGGGGAGCTGTTTTTT
CDR3 protein: CASSISGQSNTGELFF

V gene: TRBV7-2
clone size: .
J gene: TRBJ2-3
D gene: TRBD2
CDR3 DNA: TGTGCCAGCAGCTTAGTGGGGGGGATAGATACGCAGTATTTT
CDR3 protein: CASSLVGGIDTQYF

V gene: TRBV7-9
clone size: few
J gene: TRBJ2-1
D gene: .
CDR3 DNA: TGTGCCAGCAGCTTCGCTAGCCACAATGAGCAGTTCTTC
CDR3 protein: CASSFASHNEQFF

V gene: TRBV7-2
clone size: few
J gene: TRBJ2-2
D gene: .
CDR3 DNA: TGTGCCAGCAGCTTAGCCACAGGCCGCACCGGGGAGCTGTTTTTT
CDR3 protein: CASSLATGRTGELFF

V gene: TRBV7-9
clone size: .
J gene: TRBJ1-2
D gene: .
CDR3 DNA: TGTGCCAGCAGCTTAGATATAGGGCGGGCCCTTGGCTACACCTTC
CDR3 protein: CASSLDIGRALGYTF